This section outlines one TCR beta chain sequence together with its context. The data originate from a study of shared clonotypes between healthy human individuals. Looking at the study overall: Researchers assigned three CD4 naive, three CD4 memory, two CD8 naive and one CD8 memory plate to each donor.

CDR3 size: 15 residues. Per the germline V gene, CDR1 is LNHNV and CDR2 is YYDKDF (reference sequence). Trimming shortened V by 4 bases and J by 0 bases, and 7 bases separated the two germline ends. Measured with immunoSEQ multiplex PCR; TCRdb has only the in-frame clones, and not every one. The sample has 2 million to 2.5 million clones, more than 80% seen once; the top ten hold under 0.45%. V and J are TRBV15 and TRBJ2-6; D remains unclear. What was sequenced was naive CD4+ T cells from PBMCs. Subset reported: CD45RA+ positively selected. This clonotype was obtained from a man between 18 and 35 years old in good health. Some clones in this sample may be carry-over from other donors' samples. This chain's CDR3 is CATSIIDSGANVLTF. The CDR3 DNA sequence: TGTGCCACCAGCATTATAGACTCTGGGGCCAACGTCCTGACTTTC.